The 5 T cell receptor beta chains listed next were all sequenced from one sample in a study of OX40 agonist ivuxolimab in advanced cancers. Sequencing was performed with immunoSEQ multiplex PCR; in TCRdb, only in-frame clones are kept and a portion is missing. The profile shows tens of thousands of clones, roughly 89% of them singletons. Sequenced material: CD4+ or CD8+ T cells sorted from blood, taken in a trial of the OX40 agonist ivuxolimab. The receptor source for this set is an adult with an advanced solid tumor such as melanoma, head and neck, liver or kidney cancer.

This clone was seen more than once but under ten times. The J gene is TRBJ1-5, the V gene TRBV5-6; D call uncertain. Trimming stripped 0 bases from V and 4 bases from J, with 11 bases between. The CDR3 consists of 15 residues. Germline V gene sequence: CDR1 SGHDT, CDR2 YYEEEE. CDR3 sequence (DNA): TGTGCCAGCAGCTTGGGGCCGTCTCTGAATCAGCCCCAGCATTTT. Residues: CASSLGPSLNQPQHF.

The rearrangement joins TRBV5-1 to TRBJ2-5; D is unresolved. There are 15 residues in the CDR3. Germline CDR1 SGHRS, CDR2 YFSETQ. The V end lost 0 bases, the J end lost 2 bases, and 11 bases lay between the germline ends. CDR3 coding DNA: TGCGCCAGCAGCTTGGCGGGCTGGGATCAAGAGACCCAGTACTTC. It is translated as CASSLAGWDQETQYF.

Here the CDR3 DNA reads TGTGCCACCGGACAGGGGCTTTACTATGGCTACACCTTC. Its translation is CATGQGLYYGYTF. V and J are TRBV2 and TRBJ1-2; 9 nucleotides line up with TRBD1. The CDR3 has 13 amino acids. Germline CDR1 is SNHLY and CDR2 is FYNNEI. V was pared by 10 bases and J by 3 bases, with 6 bases of the junction left unmatched.

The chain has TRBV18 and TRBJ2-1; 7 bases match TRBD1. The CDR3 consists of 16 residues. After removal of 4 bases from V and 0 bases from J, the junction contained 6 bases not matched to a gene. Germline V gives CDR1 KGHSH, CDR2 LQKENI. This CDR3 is CASSLLRDSSYNEQFF. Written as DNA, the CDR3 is TGTGCCAGCTCACTCTTAAGGGACAGCTCCTACAATGAGCAGTTCTTC. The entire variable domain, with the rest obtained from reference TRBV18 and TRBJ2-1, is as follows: NAGVMQNPRHLVRRRGQEARLRCSPMKGHSHVYWYRQLPEEGLKFMVYLQKENIIDESGMPKERFSAEFPKEGPSILRIQQVVRGDSAAYFCASSLLRDSSYNEQFFGPGTRLTVL.

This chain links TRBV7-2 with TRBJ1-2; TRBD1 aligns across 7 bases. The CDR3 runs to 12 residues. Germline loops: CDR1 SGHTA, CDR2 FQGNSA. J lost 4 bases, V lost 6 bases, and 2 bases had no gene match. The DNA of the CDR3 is TGTGCCAGCAGTCAGGGGGTCTATGGCTACACCTTC. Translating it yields CASSQGVYGYTF.